The 30 T cell receptor beta chains reported below all come from one sample, sequenced in a study of beta chain features in type 1 diabetes. Expressed TCRB transcripts were sequenced because the entire RNA isolate underwent reverse transcription. Sequencing was performed with immunoSEQ multiplex PCR; in TCRdb, only in-frame clones are kept and a portion is missing. The table shows hundreds of thousands of clones, with roughly 16% occurring only once. Sequences were obtained from naive CD4+ T cells from blood. Receptors were obtained from a woman between 18 and 30 years old in good health.

The chain carries TRBV19 and TRBJ2-2; 9 bases agree with TRBD2. The junction had 9 bases not matched to a gene; V was cut back by 6 bases and J by 4 bases. The V gene's germline CDR1 is LNHDA and CDR2 SQIVND (reference sequence). The CDR3 loop spans 16 amino acids. The CDR3: CASRTLGTSRTGELFF. In nucleotides, the CDR3 is TGTGCCAGTAGGACCCTTGGGACTAGCCGCACCGGGGAGCTGTTTTTT.

The gene calls are TRBV11-2 and TRBJ2-1; D gene uncertain. This CDR3 has 14 amino acids. V was trimmed by 6 bases and J by 8 bases, leaving 17 bases between them. CDR1 and CDR2 (germline): SGHAT, FQNNGV. CDR3 in amino acids: CASRSLSLTHEQFF. CDR3 DNA sequence: TGTGCCAGCAGATCCCTCTCCTTGACACATGAGCAGTTCTTC.

This clone occurred a few times. The chain couples TRBV7-2 to TRBJ2-4; 7 positions agree with TRBD2. Germline values: CDR1 SGHTA, CDR2 FQGNSA. CDR3 size: 13 residues. Trimming at V came to 1 base and at J to 9 bases, leaving 3 bases not matched to a gene. CDR3 amino acids: CASSLVREGIQYF. DNA for the CDR3: TGTGCCAGCAGCTTAGTTAGGGAGGGCATTCAGTACTTC.

The genes are TRBV7-2 and TRBJ2-5; TRBD2 is a possible D gene (5 bases). CDR1 and CDR2 from the germline V gene are SGHTA and FQGNSA. Trimming removed 3 bases from V and 2 bases from J, with 10 bases in between. The CDR3 is made up of 14 amino acids. This chain's CDR3 is CASSFVSGQETQYF. The CDR3, as DNA: TGTGCCAGCAGCTTTGTGTCGGGACAAGAGACCCAGTACTTC.

There are a few counts of this clone. This chain uses TRBV6-5 with TRBJ2-2; 10 positions agree with TRBD1. CDR3 length: 14 residues. Germline trimming cut 9 bases from V and 6 bases from J; bases unmatched to any gene: 7. The germline V gene has CDR1 MNHEY and CDR2 SVGAGI. The CDR3, as DNA: TGTGCCAGTACCGGGACAGGGGTCGCCGGGGAGCTGTTTTTT. Its translation is CASTGTGVAGELFF.

In its sample, this clone was seen a few times. The V call is TRBV5-1, the J call TRBJ2-1, with TRBD2 identical over 10 bases. Germline-derived CDR1 and CDR2 are SGHRS and YFSETQ. CDR3 length equals 18 residues. V was clipped by 0 bases and J by 7 bases; unmatched bases: 13. CDR3 protein: CASSLGAAGGFGKNEQFF. As DNA, the CDR3 is TGCGCCAGCAGCTTGGGGGCAGCGGGAGGGTTTGGCAAAAATGAGCAGTTCTTC.

The chain recombines TRBV15 with TRBJ2-1; 10 nucleotides line up with TRBD2. CDR3 size: 16 residues. V gave up 3 bases and J gave up 6 bases; unmatched junction bases: 8. In germline, CDR1 is LNHNV, CDR2 YYDKDF (reference sequence). DNA for the CDR3: TGTGCCACCAGCAGTGCCAGCGGGAGGGCCCGCAATGAGCAGTTCTTC. Translating it yields CATSSASGRARNEQFF.

This clone was counted between two and nine times. The chain uses TRBV5-1 and TRBJ2-3; D gene ambiguous. The CDR3 totals 14 residues. With 0 bases removed from V and 4 bases from J, the gap between germline ends came to 9 bases. Germline V gene sequence: CDR1 SGHRS, CDR2 YFSETQ. CDR3 residues: CASSLGLKPDTQYF. Written as DNA, the CDR3 is TGCGCCAGCAGCTTGGGACTCAAACCAGATACGCAGTATTTT.

This clone was detected a few times. One end of the junction does not line up with germline, which may come from a read error. V usage is TRBV19 and J usage is TRBJ2-4; 8 nucleotides align to TRBD2. There are 13 residues in the CDR3. Germline V CDR1 and CDR2: LNHDA, SQIVND (reference sequence). The CDR3 sequence: CASSGARTSPREF. Here the CDR3 DNA reads TGTGCCAGTAGTGGTGCTCGGACTAGCCCTCGGGAATTC.

This clone has a handful of counts. The J gene is TRBJ1-1, the V gene TRBV28; D might be TRBD1 (5 bases). Germline V lookup: CDR1 MDHEN, CDR2 SYDVKM. V lost 5 bases, J lost 0 bases, and 16 bases lay in between. This CDR3 comprises 16 residues. CDR3 nucleotide sequence: TGTGCCAGCAGTCCTCGACAGTCCATCATGAACACTGAAGCTTTCTTT. Amino acid sequence: CASSPRQSIMNTEAFF.

This clone occurred a few times. CDR3 bases: TGCAGCGTTGCAGGGTGGGTTACTGAAGCTTTCTTT. Translating gives CSVAGWVTEAFF. The genes are TRBV29-1 and TRBJ1-1; a weak D match, TRBD1 (5 bases). The germline V gene encodes CDR1 SQVTM and CDR2 ANQGSEA. The CDR3 length is 12 residues. V was cut by 4 bases and J by 5 bases, with 11 bases left in between.

This clone was recorded a few times. This chain connects TRBV2 to TRBJ2-2; TRBD1 agrees at 7 bases. V dropped 7 bases and J dropped 3; count of bases not matched to a gene: 5. This CDR3 spans 14 amino acids. Germline V lookup: CDR1 SNHLY, CDR2 FYNNEI. Here the CDR3 reads CASNGRGYTGELFF. CDR3 DNA sequence: TGTGCCAGCAACGGCAGGGGGTACACCGGGGAGCTGTTTTTT.

This clone was found a few times. The V gene is TRBV19, the J gene TRBJ2-3, with D possibly being TRBD1 or TRBD2 (5 bases each). The CDR3 is 15 amino acids. With 4 bases removed from V and 2 bases from J, the gap between germline ends came to 13 bases. Per the germline V gene, CDR1 is LNHDA and CDR2 is SQIVND (reference sequence). CDR3 loop: CASSNLGTITDTQYF. The DNA of the CDR3 is TGTGCCAGTAGTAATTTGGGGACGATCACAGATACGCAGTATTTT. The complete variable domain, with remaining parts taken from reference TRBV19 and TRBJ2-3, reads DGGITQSPKYLFRKEGQNVTLSCEQNLNHDAMYWYRQDPGQGLRLIYYSQIVNDFQKGDIAEGYSVSREKKESFPLTVTSAQKNPTAFYLCASSNLGTITDTQYFGPGTRLTVL.

The sample holds a few counts of this clone. V usage is TRBV5-1 and J usage is TRBJ2-7; D not resolved. Germline V gives CDR1 SGHRS, CDR2 YFSETQ. CDR3 length equals 11 residues. The V and J ends lost 0 bases and 6 bases respectively, with 4 bases between them. The CDR3 DNA is TGCGCCAGCAGCTTGGTTGGCGAGCAGTACTTC. The encoded protein is CASSLVGEQYF.

The V and J genes are TRBV1 and TRBJ2-5; the tabulated D call, TRBD2, remains unverified against the DNA. TRBV1 constitutes a pseudogene. CDR3 length: 18 residues. The CDR3 nucleotides read TGCACCAGCAGCCAAGATACGGTTGGCGGGAGGGTTTGGCCGACCCAGTACTTC. Protein sequence: CTSSQDTVGGRVWPTQYF.

The V call is TRBV28, the J call TRBJ1-1; D is unclear. Germline V gene sequence: CDR1 MDHEN, CDR2 SYDVKM. The CDR3 length is 13 residues. V lost 1 base to trimming and J lost 1 base, with 4 bases between them. The CDR3 here is CASSLFRNTEAFF. The CDR3 DNA reads TGTGCCAGCAGTTTATTTCGGAACACTGAAGCTTTCTTT.

This clone turned up a few times. V and J are TRBV7-9 and TRBJ2-2, with D unresolved. This CDR3 has 14 residues. Germline CDR1 and CDR2: SEHNR and FQNEAQ (reference sequence). The V gene lost 2 bases and the J gene lost 5 bases, with 9 bases spanning the gap. CDR3 coding DNA: TGTGCCAGCAGCTTACACAGTCTAACCGGGGAGCTGTTTTTT. It specifies CASSLHSLTGELFF.

This clone was detected only a few times. V gene TRBV9 combines with J gene TRBJ2-5; 12 nucleotides align to TRBD2. The germline CDR1 and CDR2 sequences are SGDLS and YYNGEE. J gave up 5 bases and V 3 bases, and 5 bases lay outside the gene matches. The CDR3 runs 15 residues. The CDR3 sequence: CASSGPSGRAETQYF. The CDR3 nucleotides read TGTGCCAGCAGCGGCCCTAGCGGGAGGGCTGAGACCCAGTACTTC.

The V call is TRBV9, the J call TRBJ2-5; 7 bases fit TRBD2. CDR1 and CDR2 from the germline V gene are SGDLS and YYNGEE. Trimming took 4 bases from V and 6 from J; bases not matched to a gene: 15. The CDR3 runs 16 residues. Written as DNA, the CDR3 is TGTGCCAGCAGCCCCATCGGAGGCGGGAGTGGGAAGACCCAGTACTTC. This codes for CASSPIGGGSGKTQYF.

This clone was seen more than once but under ten times. The same CDR3 arises from other DNA sequences in this sample as well. V gene TRBV6-5 combines with J gene TRBJ2-1; 7 bases align to TRBD1. This CDR3 is 15 amino acids long. In germline, CDR1 is MNHEY, CDR2 SVGAGI. The trim removed 2 bases at V and 2 bases at J, leaving 3 bases unmatched. CDR3 protein: CASSYEGAPYNEQFF. The DNA for the CDR3 is TGTGCCAGCAGTTACGAGGGGGCGCCCTACAATGAGCAGTTCTTC.

This sequence joins TRBV5-6 and TRBJ2-1; D gene uncertain. The CDR3 covers 13 residues. CDR1 and CDR2 from the germline V gene are SGHDT and YYEEEE. V gave up 4 bases and J gave up 16 bases, with 21 bases separating them. Written as DNA, the CDR3 is TGTGCCAGCAGCGTTCCTCCTTATTCCAGGAGTTTCTTC. Its protein is CASSVPPYSRSFF.

The gene calls are TRBV5-1 and TRBJ1-1, with TRBD1 matching over 9 bases. This CDR3 has 13 residues. Germline values: CDR1 SGHRS, CDR2 YFSETQ. The ends lost 5 bases at V and 11 bases at J; junction bases unmatched: 10. CDR3 residues: CASRAGNRGLAFF. The CDR3 coding sequence is TGCGCCAGCAGGGCGGGGAACAGGGGGCTTGCTTTCTTT.

This rearrangement joins TRBV4-3 to TRBJ2-3; a weak D match, TRBD2 (6 bases). CDR1 and CDR2 (germline): LGHNA, YSLEER. V was clipped by 4 bases and J by 0 bases, with 14 bases between them. The CDR3 is 16 amino acids. The CDR3 is CASSRGTVRSTDTQYF. CDR3 nucleotide sequence: TGCGCCAGCAGCCGAGGGACTGTCAGGAGCACAGATACGCAGTATTTT.

The chain has TRBV5-1 and TRBJ2-3; 10 nucleotides align to TRBD2. This CDR3 comprises 16 residues. The V and J ends lost 0 bases and 4 bases, in that order; junction bases with no gene match: 5. Germline V CDR1 and CDR2: SGHRS, YFSETQ. The CDR3 DNA follows: TGCGCCAGCAGCTTGGTCGTAGCGGGAGGATCAGATACGCAGTATTTT. Its protein is CASSLVVAGGSDTQYF.

The gene calls are TRBV6-6 and TRBJ2-1; a weak D match, TRBD2 (5 bases). The ends were cut back, 2 bases at V and 5 bases at J, with 16 bases in the middle. Germline CDR1 MNHNY, CDR2 SVGAGI (reference sequence). This CDR3 is 16 amino acids long. The CDR3 DNA reads as TGTGCCAGCAGTTACCGAAGGCTGGAGGCAGACAATGAGCAGTTCTTC. Its translation: CASSYRRLEADNEQFF.

The chain is built from TRBV7-2 and TRBJ2-3; 14 bases are a match to TRBD2. This CDR3 comprises 16 residues. V was clipped by 4 bases and J by 4 bases; unmatched bases: 4. Per germline, CDR1 SGHTA and CDR2 FQGNSA. CDR3: CASSSRLAGGPDTQYF. The CDR3 region has the DNA TGTGCCAGCAGCTCAAGACTAGCGGGAGGGCCAGATACGCAGTATTTT.

The table lists this clone with a few counts. The chain has TRBV7-8 and TRBJ2-7, with D possibly matching TRBD2 (6 bases). Germline values: CDR1 SGHVS, CDR2 FQNEAQ. V dropped 3 bases and J dropped 4 bases, with 13 bases sitting between them. The length of the CDR3 is 14 residues. The CDR3 loop is CASSFAGLTYEQYF. The CDR3 DNA sequence: TGTGCCAGCAGCTTTGCGGGACTTACATACGAGCAGTACTTC.

This clone appeared a few times. This sequence joins TRBV5-1 and TRBJ2-7; 13 bases match TRBD2. Germline CDR1 SGHRS, CDR2 YFSETQ. J gave up 6 bases and V 0 bases, and 3 bases lay outside the gene matches. This CDR3 has 15 amino acids. Here the CDR3 reads CASSLGLAGGREQYF. The DNA for the CDR3 is TGCGCCAGCAGCTTGGGACTAGCGGGAGGTCGCGAGCAGTACTTC.

In its sample, this clone was seen a few times. The chain couples TRBV19 to TRBJ2-2, with D possibly TRBD2 on 6 matching bases. The CDR3 runs 16 residues. The V and J ends lost 7 bases and 7 bases respectively, with 22 bases between them. The V gene's germline CDR1 is LNHDA and CDR2 SQIVND (reference sequence). The CDR3 region is CASTSPAGRKSGELFF. CDR3 coding DNA: TGTGCCAGTACGAGTCCGGCGGGAAGGAAGAGCGGGGAGCTGTTTTTT.

This clone was detected a few times. The J gene is TRBJ2-7, the V gene TRBV4-3, with 12 bases that match TRBD1. Germline-derived CDR1 and CDR2 are LGHNA and YSLEER. The CDR3 sequence is 16 residues long. With V trimmed by 0 bases and J by 7 bases, 7 bases remained unmatched. The CDR3 nucleotides read TGCGCCAGCAGCCAAGATGGGGGACAGGGGGCGGGAGAGCAGTACTTC. The encoded protein is CASSQDGGQGAGEQYF.